The 3 T cell receptor beta chains in this list originate from one sample, sequenced in a study of PD-1 blockade in classical Hodgkin lymphoma. Data came from immunoSEQ multiplex PCR; TCRdb stores just in-frame clones and leaves some out. The table includes about 30,000 clones, roughly 90% detected once. As for time point: newly diagnosed, previously untreated cHL patient sample. Thawed PBMCs yielded CD4+ T cells through magnetic negative selection. Sequencing was carried out using CD4+ T cells from blood. The receptors here all came from a human donor with classical Hodgkin lymphoma.

The rearrangement links TRBV2 to TRBJ1-2, with TRBD1 matching 9 bases. V lost 3 bases, J lost 7 bases, and 9 bases stayed unmatched. CDR1 is SNHLY, CDR2 FYNNEI, per germline. The CDR3 runs to 15 residues. The CDR3 nucleotides read TGTGCCAGCAGTGAGTTGGTTGGGACAGGGCCTGGCTACACCTTC. This codes for CASSELVGTGPGYTF. Looking up the rest from reference TRBV2 and TRBJ1-2 gives the full variable domain: EPEVTQTPSHQVTQMGQEVILRCVPISNHLYFYWYRQILGQKVEFLVSFYNNEISEKSEIFDDQFSVERPDGSNFTLKIRSTKLEDSAMYFCASSELVGTGPGYTFGSGTRLTVV.

J is TRBJ2-1 and V is TRBV18, with D possibly matching TRBD2 (6 bases). The CDR3 is 15 residues long. Germline V CDR1 and CDR2: KGHSH, LQKENI. Trimming left V 5 bases short and J 2 bases short, with 13 bases between. The CDR3 DNA sequence: TGTGCCAGCTCAGAGGGACTGTCGCCCTACAATGAGCAGTTCTTC. This translates into CASSEGLSPYNEQFF.

This clone was observed a single time. For the CDR3, the DNA is TGTGCCAGCAGCTTAGGTTCAGGAGCGGGAGGTTCAGATACGCAGTATTTT. It encodes CASSLGSGAGGSDTQYF. The rearrangement links TRBV7-9 to TRBJ2-3, with TRBD2 matching 9 bases. V shed 1 base and J 4 bases; nucleotides not matched to a gene: 9. This CDR3 comprises 17 residues. Germline V gene data show CDR1 as SEHNR and CDR2 as FQNEAQ (reference sequence).